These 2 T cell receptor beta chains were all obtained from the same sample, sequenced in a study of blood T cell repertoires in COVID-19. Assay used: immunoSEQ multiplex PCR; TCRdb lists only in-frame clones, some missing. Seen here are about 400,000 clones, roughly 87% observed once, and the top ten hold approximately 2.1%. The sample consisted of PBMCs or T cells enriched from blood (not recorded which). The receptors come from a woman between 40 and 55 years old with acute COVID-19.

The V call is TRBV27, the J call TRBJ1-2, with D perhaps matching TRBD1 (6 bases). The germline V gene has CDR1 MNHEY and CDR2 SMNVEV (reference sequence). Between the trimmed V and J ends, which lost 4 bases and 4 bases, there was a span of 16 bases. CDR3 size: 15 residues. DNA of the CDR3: TGTGCCAGCAGTTCAGAAAACACAGGGACCTATGGCTACACCTTC. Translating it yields CASSSENTGTYGYTF.

CDR3 nucleotide sequence: TGTGCCAGCAGCGGGACTAGAGTTGCTCCGGCCAAAAACATTCAGTACTTC. It specifies CASSGTRVAPAKNIQYF. The V call is TRBV6-4, the J call TRBJ2-4, with TRBD2 identical over 8 bases. The germline CDR1 and CDR2 sequences are MRHNA and SNTAGT. V was pared by 6 bases and J by 1 base, with 11 bases of the junction left unmatched. The CDR3 is 17 amino acids.